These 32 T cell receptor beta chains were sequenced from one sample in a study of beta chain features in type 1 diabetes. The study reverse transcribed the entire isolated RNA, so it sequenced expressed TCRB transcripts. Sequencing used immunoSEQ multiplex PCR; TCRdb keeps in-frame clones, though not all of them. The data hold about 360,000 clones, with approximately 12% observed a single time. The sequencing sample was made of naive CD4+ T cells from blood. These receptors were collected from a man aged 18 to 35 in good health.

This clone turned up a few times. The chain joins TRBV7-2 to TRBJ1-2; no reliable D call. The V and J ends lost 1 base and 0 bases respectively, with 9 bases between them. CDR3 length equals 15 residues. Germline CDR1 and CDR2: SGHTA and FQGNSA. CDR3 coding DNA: TGTGCCAGCAGCTTAGTCGGCGGTACTAACTATGGCTACACCTTC. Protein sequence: CASSLVGGTNYGYTF.

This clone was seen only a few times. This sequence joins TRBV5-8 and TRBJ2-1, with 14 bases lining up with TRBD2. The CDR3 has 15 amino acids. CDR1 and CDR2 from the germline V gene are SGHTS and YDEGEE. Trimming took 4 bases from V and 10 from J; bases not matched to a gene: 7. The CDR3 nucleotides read TGTGCCAGCAGCATGGGACTAGCGGGAGAGAGGGAGCAGTTCTTC. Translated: CASSMGLAGEREQFF.

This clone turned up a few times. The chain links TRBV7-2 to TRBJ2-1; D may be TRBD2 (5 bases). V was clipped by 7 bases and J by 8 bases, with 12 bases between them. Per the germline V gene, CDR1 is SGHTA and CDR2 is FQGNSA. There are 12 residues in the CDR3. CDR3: CASTLWGDEQFF. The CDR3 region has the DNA TGTGCCAGCACCCTTTGGGGAGATGAGCAGTTCTTC.

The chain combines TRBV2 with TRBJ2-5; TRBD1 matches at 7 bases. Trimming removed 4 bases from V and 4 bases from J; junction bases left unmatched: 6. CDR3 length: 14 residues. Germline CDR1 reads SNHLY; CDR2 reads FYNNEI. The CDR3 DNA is TGTGCCAGCAGTGGGGACAGCGTGTCAGAGACCCAGTACTTC. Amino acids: CASSGDSVSETQYF.

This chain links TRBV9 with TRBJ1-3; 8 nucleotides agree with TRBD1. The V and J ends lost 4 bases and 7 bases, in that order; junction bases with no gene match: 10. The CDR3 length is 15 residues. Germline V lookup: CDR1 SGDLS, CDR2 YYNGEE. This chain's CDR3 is CASSPRPGQDNTIYF. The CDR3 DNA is TGTGCCAGCAGCCCCCGTCCGGGACAGGATAACACCATATATTTT.

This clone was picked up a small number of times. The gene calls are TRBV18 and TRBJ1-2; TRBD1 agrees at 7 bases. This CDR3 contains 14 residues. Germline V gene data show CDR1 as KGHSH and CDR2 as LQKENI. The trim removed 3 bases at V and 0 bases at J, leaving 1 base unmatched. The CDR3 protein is CASSPDRSNYGYTF. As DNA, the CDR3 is TGTGCCAGCTCACCGGACAGGTCTAACTATGGCTACACCTTC. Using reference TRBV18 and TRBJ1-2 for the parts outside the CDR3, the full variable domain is NAGVMQNPRHLVRRRGQEARLRCSPMKGHSHVYWYRQLPEEGLKFMVYLQKENIIDESGMPKERFSAEFPKEGPSILRIQQVVRGDSAAYFCASSPDRSNYGYTFGSGTRLTVV.

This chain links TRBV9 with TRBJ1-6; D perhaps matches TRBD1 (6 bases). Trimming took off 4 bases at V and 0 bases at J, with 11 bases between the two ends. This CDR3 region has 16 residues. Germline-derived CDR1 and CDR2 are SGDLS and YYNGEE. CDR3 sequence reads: CASSPTGSSYNSPLHF. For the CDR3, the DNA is TGTGCCAGCAGCCCCACAGGGAGCTCCTATAATTCACCCCTCCACTTT.

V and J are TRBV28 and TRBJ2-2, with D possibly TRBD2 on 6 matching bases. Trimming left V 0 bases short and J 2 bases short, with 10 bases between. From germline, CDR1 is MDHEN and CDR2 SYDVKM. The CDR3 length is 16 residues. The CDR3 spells CASSLWGGPNTGELFF. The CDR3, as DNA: TGTGCCAGCAGTTTATGGGGGGGACCCAACACCGGGGAGCTGTTTTTT.

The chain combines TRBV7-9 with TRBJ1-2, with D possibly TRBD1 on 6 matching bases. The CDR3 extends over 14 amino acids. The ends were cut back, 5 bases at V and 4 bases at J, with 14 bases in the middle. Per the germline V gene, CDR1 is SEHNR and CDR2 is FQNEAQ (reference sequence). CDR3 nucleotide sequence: TGTGCCAGCAGCCCTATTACAGGGTTCTATGGCTACACCTTC. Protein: CASSPITGFYGYTF.

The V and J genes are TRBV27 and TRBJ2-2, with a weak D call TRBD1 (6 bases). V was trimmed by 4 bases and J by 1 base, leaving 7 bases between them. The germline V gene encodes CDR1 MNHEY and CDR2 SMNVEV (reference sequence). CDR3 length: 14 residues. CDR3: CASSSTGNTGELFF. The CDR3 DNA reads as TGTGCCAGCAGTTCGACAGGGAACACCGGGGAGCTGTTTTTT.

The CDR3 here is CASCKGAGTSNQPQHF. The CDR3 DNA reads TGTGCCAGCTGCAAGGGGGCAGGGACGAGCAATCAGCCCCAGCATTTT. The rearrangement uses TRBV28 and TRBJ1-5; 7 bases line up with TRBD1. The CDR3 has 16 residues. In germline, CDR1 is MDHEN, CDR2 SYDVKM. V was clipped by 8 bases and J by 1 base; unmatched bases: 11.

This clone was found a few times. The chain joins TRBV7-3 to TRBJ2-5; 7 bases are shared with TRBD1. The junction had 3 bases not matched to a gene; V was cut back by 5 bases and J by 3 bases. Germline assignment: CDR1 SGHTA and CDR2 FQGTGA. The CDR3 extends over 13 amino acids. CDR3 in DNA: TGTGCCAGCAGCCGAACAGGGGAAGAGACCCAGTACTTC. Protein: CASSRTGEETQYF.

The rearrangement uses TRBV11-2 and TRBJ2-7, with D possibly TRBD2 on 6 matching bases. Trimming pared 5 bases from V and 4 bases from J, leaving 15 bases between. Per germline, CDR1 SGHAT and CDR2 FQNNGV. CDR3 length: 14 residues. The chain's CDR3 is CASSISGTSYEQYF. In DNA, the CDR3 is TGTGCCAGCAGCATATCCGGGACTTCTTACGAGCAGTACTTC.

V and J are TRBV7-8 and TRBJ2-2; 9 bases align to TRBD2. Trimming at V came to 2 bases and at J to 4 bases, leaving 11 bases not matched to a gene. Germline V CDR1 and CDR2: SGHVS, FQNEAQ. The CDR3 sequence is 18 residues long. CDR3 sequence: CASSLPLRLAGLTGELFF. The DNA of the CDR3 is TGTGCCAGCAGCTTACCTCTTAGGCTAGCGGGACTCACCGGGGAGCTGTTTTTT. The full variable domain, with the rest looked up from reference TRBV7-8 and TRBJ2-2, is GAGVSQSPRYKVAKRGQDVALRCDPISGHVSLFWYQQALGQGPEFLTYFQNEAQLDKSGLPSDRFFAERPEGSVSTLKIQRTQQEDSAVYLCASSLPLRLAGLTGELFFGEGSRLTVL.

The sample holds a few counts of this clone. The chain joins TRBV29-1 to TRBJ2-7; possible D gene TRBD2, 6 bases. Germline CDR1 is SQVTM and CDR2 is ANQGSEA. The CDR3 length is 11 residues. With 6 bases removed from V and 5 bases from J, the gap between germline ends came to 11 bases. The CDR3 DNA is TGCAGCGTCGCCTGGGGGGACGAGCAGTACTTC. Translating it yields CSVAWGDEQYF.

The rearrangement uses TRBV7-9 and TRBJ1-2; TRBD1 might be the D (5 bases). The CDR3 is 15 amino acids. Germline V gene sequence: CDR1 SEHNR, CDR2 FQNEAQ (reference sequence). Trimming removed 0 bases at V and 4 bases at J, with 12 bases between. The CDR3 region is CASSLAPSGGYGYTF. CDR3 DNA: TGTGCCAGCAGCTTAGCCCCTTCCGGGGGCTATGGCTACACCTTC.

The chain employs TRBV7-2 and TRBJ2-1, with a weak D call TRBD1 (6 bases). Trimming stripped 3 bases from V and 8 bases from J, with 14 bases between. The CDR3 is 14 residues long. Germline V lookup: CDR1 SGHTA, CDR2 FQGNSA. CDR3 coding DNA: TGTGCCAGCAGCTTTGGACAGATACAATATGAGCAGTTCTTC. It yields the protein CASSFGQIQYEQFF.

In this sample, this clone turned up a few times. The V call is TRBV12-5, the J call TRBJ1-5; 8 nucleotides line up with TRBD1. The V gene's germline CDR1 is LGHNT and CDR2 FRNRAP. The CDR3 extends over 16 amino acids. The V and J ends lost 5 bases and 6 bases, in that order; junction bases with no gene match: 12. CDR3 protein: CASGPPGGAWGQPQHF. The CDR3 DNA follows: TGTGCTAGTGGTCCCCCAGGGGGCGCGTGGGGTCAGCCCCAGCATTTT.

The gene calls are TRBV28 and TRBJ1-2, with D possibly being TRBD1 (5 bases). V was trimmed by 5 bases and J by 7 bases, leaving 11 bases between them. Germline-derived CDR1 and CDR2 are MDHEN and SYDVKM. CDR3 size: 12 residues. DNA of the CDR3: TGTGCCAGCAGTGGCGGGGGAGGTGGCTACACCTTC. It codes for CASSGGGGGYTF.

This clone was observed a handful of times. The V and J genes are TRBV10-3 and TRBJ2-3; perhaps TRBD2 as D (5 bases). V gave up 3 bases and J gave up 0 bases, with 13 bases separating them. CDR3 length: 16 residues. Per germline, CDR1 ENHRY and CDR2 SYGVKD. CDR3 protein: CAISDSTRPSTDTQYF. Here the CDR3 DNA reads TGTGCCATCAGTGATTCCACTAGGCCTAGCACAGATACGCAGTATTTT.

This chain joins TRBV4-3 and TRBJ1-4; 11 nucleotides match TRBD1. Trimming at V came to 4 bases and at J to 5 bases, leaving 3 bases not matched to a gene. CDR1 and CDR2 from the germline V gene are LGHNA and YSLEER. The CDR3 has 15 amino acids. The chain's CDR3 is CASSPGDRGNEKLFF. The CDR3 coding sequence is TGCGCCAGCAGCCCCGGGGACAGGGGGAATGAAAAACTGTTTTTT.

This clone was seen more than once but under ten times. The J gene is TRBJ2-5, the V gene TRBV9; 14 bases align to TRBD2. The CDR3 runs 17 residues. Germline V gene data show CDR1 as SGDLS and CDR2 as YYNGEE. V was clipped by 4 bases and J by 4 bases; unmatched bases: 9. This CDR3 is CASSTRLAGGPGETQYF. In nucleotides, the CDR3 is TGTGCCAGCAGCACTAGACTAGCGGGAGGGCCGGGAGAGACCCAGTACTTC.

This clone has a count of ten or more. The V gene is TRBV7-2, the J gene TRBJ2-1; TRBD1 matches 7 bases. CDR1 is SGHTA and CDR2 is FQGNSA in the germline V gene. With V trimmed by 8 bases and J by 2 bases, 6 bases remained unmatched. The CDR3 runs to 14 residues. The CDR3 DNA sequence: TGTGCCAGCTCAGGGGACAGAACCTACAATGAGCAGTTCTTC. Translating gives CASSGDRTYNEQFF.

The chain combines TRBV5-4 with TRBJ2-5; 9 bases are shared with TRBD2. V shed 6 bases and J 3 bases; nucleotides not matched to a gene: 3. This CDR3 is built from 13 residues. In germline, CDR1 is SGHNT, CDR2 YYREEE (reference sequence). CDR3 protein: CASIQRGEETQYF. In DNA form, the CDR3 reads TGTGCCAGCATCCAGCGGGGGGAAGAGACCCAGTACTTC. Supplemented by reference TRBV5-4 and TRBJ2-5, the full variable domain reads ETGVTQSPTHLIKTRGQQVTLRCSSQSGHNTVSWYQQALGQGPQFIFQYYREEENGRGNFPPRFSGLQFPNYSSELNVNALELDDSALYLCASIQRGEETQYFGPGTRLLVL.

CDR3 sequence: CASSDRDRGFEYF. The CDR3 DNA is TGTGCCAGCAGTGACCGGGACAGGGGCTTTGAGTACTTC. V usage is TRBV6-1 and J usage is TRBJ2-5, with 10 bases lining up with TRBD1. V lost 3 bases, J lost 12 bases, and 7 bases stayed unmatched. The germline V gene encodes CDR1 MNHNS and CDR2 SASEGT. The CDR3 runs 13 residues.

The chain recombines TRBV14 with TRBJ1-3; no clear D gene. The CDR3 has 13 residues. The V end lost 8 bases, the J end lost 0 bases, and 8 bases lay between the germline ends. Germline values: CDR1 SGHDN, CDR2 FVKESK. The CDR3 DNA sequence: TGTGCCAGCCGCCCCAGCTCTGGAAACACCATATATTTT. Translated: CASRPSSGNTIYF.

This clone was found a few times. The CDR3 bases are TGTGCCAGCATCAACTACGAGCAGTACTTC. Protein: CASINYEQYF. This sequence joins TRBV27 and TRBJ2-7, with D hard to call. This CDR3 has 10 amino acids. V gave up 7 bases and J gave up 3 bases, with 4 bases separating them. From germline, CDR1 is MNHEY and CDR2 SMNVEV (reference sequence).

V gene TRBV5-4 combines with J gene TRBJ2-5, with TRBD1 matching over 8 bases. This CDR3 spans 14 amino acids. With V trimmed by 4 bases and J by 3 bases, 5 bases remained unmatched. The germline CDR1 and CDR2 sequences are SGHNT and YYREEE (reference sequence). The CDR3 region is CASSQGQVEETQYF. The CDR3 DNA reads TGTGCCAGCAGCCAGGGACAGGTGGAAGAGACCCAGTACTTC. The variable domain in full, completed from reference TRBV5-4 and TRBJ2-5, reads ETGVTQSPTHLIKTRGQQVTLRCSSQSGHNTVSWYQQALGQGPQFIFQYYREEENGRGNFPPRFSGLQFPNYSSELNVNALELDDSALYLCASSQGQVEETQYFGPGTRLLVL.

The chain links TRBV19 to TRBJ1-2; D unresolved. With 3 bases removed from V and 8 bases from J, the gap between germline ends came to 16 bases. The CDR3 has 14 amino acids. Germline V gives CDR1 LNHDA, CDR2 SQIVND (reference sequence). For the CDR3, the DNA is TGTGCCAGTAGTATCGGGATCCGGGATCGGGGCTACACCTTC. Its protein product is CASSIGIRDRGYTF.

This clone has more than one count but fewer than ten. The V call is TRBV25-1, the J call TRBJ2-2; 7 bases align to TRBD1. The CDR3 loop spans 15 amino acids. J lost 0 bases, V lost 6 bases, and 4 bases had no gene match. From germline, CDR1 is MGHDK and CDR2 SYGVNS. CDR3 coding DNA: TGTGCCAGCAGGGAGACAGGGACGAACACCGGGGAGCTGTTTTTT. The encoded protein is CASRETGTNTGELFF.

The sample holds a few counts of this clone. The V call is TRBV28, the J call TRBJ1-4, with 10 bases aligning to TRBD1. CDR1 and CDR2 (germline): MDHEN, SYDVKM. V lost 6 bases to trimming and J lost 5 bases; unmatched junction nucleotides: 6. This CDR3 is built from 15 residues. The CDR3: CASSPAGQGNEKLFF. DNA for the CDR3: TGTGCCAGCAGCCCCGCGGGACAGGGGAATGAAAAACTGTTTTTT.

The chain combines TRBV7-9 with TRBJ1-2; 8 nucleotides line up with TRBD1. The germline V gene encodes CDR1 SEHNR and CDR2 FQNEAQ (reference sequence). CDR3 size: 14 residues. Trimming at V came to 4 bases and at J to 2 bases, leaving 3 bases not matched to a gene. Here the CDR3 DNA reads TGTGCCAGCAGCTCTCACAGGGGGAACTATGGCTACACCTTC. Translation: CASSSHRGNYGYTF. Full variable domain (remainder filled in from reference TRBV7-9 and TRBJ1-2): DTGVSQNPRHKITKRGQNVTFRCDPISEHNRLYWYRQTLGQGPEFLTYFQNEAQLEKSRLLSDRFSAERPKGSFSTLEIQRTEQGDSAMYLCASSSHRGNYGYTFGSGTRLTVV.